This T cell receptor beta chain derives from a study of blood T cell repertoires in COVID-19. Sequencing was performed with immunoSEQ multiplex PCR; in TCRdb, only in-frame clones are kept and a portion is missing. Counted here are around 110,000 clones, approximately 85% occurring once; the ten biggest clones make up approximately 1.5%. Looked up from germline, CDR1 is LGHDT and CDR2 is YNNKEL (reference sequence). The ends lost 4 bases at V and 8 bases at J; junction bases unmatched: 14. The CDR3 contains 16 residues. This receptor was identified in a man aged 40-55 years with acute or convalescent COVID-19. Sequencing was performed on peripheral blood. The chain uses TRBV3-1 (or the pseudogene TRBV3-2) and TRBJ2-1; TRBD2 aligns across 7 bases. CDR3 bases: TGTGCCAGCAGCCCCCGGCGGAGCGGGGCGGGCGATGAGCAGTTCTTC. Translated: CASSPRRSGAGDEQFF.